This entry lists 2 T cell receptor beta chains sequenced from one sample in a study of blood T cell repertoires in COVID-19. Generated by immunoSEQ multiplex PCR, the TCRdb table keeps only in-frame clones and is missing some. Here the sample spans some 160,000 clones, approximately 81% being singletons. The sample comprised PBMCs or T cells enriched from blood (not recorded which). The receptor set was obtained from a woman aged 45-59 years who had recovered from COVID-19.

This clone appeared a few times. The chain employs TRBV15 and TRBJ2-7; 10 nucleotides match TRBD1. The CDR3 spans 17 residues. Germline CDR1 LNHNV, CDR2 YYDKDF (reference sequence). The trim removed 0 bases at V and 2 bases at J, leaving 7 bases unmatched. CDR3 residues: CATSRDYAGQGTYEQYF. The CDR3 nucleotides read TGTGCCACCAGCAGAGATTATGCGGGACAGGGGACCTACGAGCAGTACTTC.

This rearrangement joins TRBV7-2 to TRBJ1-5, with TRBD1 matching over 9 bases. The CDR3 extends over 14 amino acids. Per the germline V gene, CDR1 is SGHTA and CDR2 is FQGNSA. The V segment lost 5 bases and the J segment 9 bases; nucleotides outside the gene matches: 8. This chain's CDR3 is CASSEPGQGRPQHF. The CDR3 DNA sequence: TGTGCCAGCAGCGAACCGGGACAGGGTAGGCCCCAGCATTTT.